This T cell receptor beta chain was sequenced for a study of identical twins. Addition of a universal primer site occurred through template switching, and cDNA carried unique molecular identifiers. TCRdb re-analysed the 5' RACE reads in MiXCR, keeping a single row per CDR3 protein. The sample shows hundreds of thousands of distinct CDR3 sequences, less than 10% of them seen only once. The germline V and J ends were trimmed by 3 bases and 11 bases, with 14 bases remaining between them. Germline values: CDR1 MNHNS, CDR2 SASEGT. This CDR3 is 13 amino acids long. Many counts were recorded for this clonotype. What it binds is not known. Findings of the study overall: Its conclusions, products of cross-sectional statistical analysis, did not come from following the same donors.

The specimen was memory (CD45RO+) T cells sorted from blood. The rearrangement links TRBV6-1 to TRBJ1-5; weak D call: TRBD1 (6 bases). This sequence originates from a woman in her late teens or twenties in good health. The CDR3 loop is CASSEDQTGAQHF. The CDR3 DNA reads as TGTGCCAGCAGTGAGGACCAGACAGGTGCCCAGCATTTT.